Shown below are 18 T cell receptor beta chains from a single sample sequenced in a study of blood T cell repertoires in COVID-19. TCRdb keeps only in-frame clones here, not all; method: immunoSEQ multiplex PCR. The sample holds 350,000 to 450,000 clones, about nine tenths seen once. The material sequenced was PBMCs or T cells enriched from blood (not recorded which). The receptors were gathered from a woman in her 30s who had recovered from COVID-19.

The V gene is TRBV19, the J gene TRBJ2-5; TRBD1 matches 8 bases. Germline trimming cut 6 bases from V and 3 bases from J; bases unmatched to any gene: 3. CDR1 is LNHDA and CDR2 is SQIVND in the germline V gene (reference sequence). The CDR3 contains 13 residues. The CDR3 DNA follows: TGTGCCAGTAGCGGACAGGGCGAAGAGACCCAGTACTTC. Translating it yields CASSGQGEETQYF.

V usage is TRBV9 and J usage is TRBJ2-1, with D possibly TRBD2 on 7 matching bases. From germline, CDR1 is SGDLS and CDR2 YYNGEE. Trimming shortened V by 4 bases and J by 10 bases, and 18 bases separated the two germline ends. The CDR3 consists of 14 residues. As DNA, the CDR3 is TGTGCCAGCAGCCCCCTCGGGGGGCAGGGCGAGCAGTTCTTC. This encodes CASSPLGGQGEQFF. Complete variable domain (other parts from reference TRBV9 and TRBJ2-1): DSGVTQTPKHLITATGQRVTLRCSPRSGDLSVYWYQQSLDQGLQFLIQYYNGEERAKGNILERFSAQQFPDLHSELNLSSLELGDSALYFCASSPLGGQGEQFFGPGTRLTVL.

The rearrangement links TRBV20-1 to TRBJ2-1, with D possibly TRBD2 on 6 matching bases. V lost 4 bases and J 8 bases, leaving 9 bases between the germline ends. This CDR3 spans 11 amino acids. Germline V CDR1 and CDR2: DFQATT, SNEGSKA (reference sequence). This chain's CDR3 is CSAISGDEQFF. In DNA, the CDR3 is TGCAGTGCTATTAGCGGCGATGAGCAGTTCTTC.

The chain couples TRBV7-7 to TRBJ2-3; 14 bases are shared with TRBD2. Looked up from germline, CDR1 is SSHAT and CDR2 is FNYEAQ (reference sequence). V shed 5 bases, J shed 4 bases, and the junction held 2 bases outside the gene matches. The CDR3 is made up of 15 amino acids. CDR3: CASSVTSGRADTQYF. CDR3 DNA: TGTGCCAGCAGCGTGACTAGCGGGAGGGCAGATACGCAGTATTTT.

Here the CDR3 reads CASSSLDWNTEAFF. CDR3 nucleotides: TGTGCCAGCAGTTCCCTGGACTGGAACACTGAAGCTTTCTTT. The V gene is TRBV27, the J gene TRBJ1-1; D is unresolved. Germline CDR1 reads MNHEY; CDR2 reads SMNVEV (reference sequence). This CDR3 spans 14 amino acids. Trimming removed 4 bases at V and 1 base at J, with 10 bases between.

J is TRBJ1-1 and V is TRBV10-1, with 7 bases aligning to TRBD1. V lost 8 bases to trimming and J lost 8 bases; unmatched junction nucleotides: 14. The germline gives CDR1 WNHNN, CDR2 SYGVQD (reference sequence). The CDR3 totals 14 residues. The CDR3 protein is CASSTGIGLAEAFF. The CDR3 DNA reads TGCGCCAGCTCGACAGGGATAGGTCTCGCCGAAGCTTTCTTT.

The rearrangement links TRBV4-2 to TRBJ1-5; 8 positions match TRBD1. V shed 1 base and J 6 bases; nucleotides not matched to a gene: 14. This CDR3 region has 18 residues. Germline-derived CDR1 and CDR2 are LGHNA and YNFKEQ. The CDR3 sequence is CASSQGVSGRGRSQPQHF. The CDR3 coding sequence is TGTGCCAGCAGCCAAGGAGTGTCAGGCAGGGGGCGCAGTCAGCCCCAGCATTTT.

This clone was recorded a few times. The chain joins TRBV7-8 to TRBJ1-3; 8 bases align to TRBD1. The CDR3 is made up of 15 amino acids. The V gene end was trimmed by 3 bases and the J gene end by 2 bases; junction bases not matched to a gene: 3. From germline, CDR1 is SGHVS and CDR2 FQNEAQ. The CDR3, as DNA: TGTGCCAGCAGCTTCTCGGACAGGGCTGGAAACACCATATATTTT. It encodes CASSFSDRAGNTIYF.

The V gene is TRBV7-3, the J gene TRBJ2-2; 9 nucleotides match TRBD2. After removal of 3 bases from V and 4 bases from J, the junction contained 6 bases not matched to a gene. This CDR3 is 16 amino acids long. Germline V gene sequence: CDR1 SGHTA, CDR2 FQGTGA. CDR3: CASSFGTSSPTGELFF. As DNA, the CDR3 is TGTGCCAGCAGCTTCGGGACTAGCTCCCCCACCGGGGAGCTGTTTTTT.

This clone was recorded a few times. The CDR3 sequence is CSVESGASGAFF. CDR3 DNA: TGCAGCGTTGAAAGTGGGGCATCCGGAGCTTTCTTT. The chain has TRBV29-1 and TRBJ1-1, with D possibly matching TRBD1 (5 bases). V was clipped by 2 bases and J by 10 bases, with 14 bases between them. Germline V gene data show CDR1 as SQVTM and CDR2 as ANQGSEA. The CDR3 has 12 residues.

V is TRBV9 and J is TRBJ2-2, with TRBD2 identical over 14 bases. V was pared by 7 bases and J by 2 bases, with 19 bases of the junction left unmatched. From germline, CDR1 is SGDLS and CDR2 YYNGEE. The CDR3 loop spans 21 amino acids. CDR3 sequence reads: CASAPPRGLAGAHANTGELFF. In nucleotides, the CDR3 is TGTGCCAGCGCGCCCCCTCGGGGACTAGCGGGAGCACATGCCAACACCGGGGAGCTGTTTTTT.

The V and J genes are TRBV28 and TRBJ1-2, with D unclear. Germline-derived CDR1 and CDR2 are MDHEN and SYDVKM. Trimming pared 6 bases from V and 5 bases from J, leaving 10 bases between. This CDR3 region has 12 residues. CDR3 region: CASRGLYYGYTF. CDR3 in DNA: TGTGCCAGCAGAGGACTGTATTATGGCTACACCTTC.

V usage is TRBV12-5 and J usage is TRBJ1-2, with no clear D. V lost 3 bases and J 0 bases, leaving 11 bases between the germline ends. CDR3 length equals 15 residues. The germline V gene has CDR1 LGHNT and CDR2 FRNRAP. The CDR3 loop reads CASGFGQLSNYGYTF. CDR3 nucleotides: TGTGCTAGTGGTTTTGGGCAGCTTTCTAACTATGGCTACACCTTC.

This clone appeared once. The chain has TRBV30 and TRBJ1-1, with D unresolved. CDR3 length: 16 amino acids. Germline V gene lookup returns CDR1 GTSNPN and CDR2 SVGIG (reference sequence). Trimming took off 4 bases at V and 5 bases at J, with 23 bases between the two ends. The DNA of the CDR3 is TGTGCCTGGATCCCCCCTTTTCGGTGGAGAAGGACTGAAGCTTTCTTT. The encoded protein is CAWIPPFRWRRTEAFF.

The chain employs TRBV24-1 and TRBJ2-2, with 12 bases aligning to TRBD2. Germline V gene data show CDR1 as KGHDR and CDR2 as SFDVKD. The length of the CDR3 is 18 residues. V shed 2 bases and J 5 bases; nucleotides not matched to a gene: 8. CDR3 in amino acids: CATSDSPSGGVRTGELFF. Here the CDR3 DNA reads TGTGCCACCAGTGATTCTCCTAGCGGGGGGGTTCGAACCGGGGAGCTGTTTTTT.

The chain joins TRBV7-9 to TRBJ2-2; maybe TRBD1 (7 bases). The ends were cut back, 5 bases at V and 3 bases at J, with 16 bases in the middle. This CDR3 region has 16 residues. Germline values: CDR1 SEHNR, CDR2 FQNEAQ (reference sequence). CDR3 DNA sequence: TGTGCCAGCAGCCTCCACAGGGGAGGTGACACCGGGGAGCTGTTTTTT. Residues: CASSLHRGGDTGELFF.

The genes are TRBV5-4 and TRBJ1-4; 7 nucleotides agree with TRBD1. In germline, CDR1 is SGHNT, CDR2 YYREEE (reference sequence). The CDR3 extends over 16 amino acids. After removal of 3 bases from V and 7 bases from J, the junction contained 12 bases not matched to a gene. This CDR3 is CASSSGQRYGGEKLFF. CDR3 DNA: TGTGCCAGCAGCTCGGGACAGCGGTACGGGGGTGAAAAACTGTTTTTT.

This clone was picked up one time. This chain's CDR3 is CASSQNRQGNGEQFF. In nucleotides, the CDR3 is TGTGCCAGCAGTCAAAATCGACAGGGGAACGGTGAGCAGTTCTTC. This chain connects TRBV7-8 to TRBJ2-1; 8 bases agree with TRBD1. V was pared by 6 bases and J by 9 bases, with 13 bases of the junction left unmatched. CDR3 length equals 15 residues. Germline-derived CDR1 and CDR2 are SGHVS and FQNEAQ.